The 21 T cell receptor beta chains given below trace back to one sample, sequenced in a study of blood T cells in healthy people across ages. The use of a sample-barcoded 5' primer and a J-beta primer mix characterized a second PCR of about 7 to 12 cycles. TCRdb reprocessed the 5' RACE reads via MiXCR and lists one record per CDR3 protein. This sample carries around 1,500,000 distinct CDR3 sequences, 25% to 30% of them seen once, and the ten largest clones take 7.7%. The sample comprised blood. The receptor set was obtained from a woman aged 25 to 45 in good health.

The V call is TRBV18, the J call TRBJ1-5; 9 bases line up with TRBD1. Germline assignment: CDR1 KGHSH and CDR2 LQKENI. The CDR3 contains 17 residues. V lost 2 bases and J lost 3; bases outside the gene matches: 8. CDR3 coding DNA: TGTGCCAGCTCACCAAGGTCGACAGGGGGGGACAATCAGCCCCAGCATTTT. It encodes CASSPRSTGGDNQPQHF.

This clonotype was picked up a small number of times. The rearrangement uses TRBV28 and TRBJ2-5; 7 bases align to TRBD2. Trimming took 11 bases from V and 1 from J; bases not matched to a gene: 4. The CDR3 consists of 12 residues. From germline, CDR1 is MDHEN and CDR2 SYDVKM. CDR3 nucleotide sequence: TGTGCCGGATCTAGCGGCCAAGAGACCCAGTACTTC. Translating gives CAGSSGQETQYF.

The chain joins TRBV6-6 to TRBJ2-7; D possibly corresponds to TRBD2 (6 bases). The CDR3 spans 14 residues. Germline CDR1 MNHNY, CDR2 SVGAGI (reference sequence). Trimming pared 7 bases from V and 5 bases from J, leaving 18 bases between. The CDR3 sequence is CASKTSGGANEQYF. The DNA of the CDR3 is TGTGCCAGCAAGACTTCCGGGGGTGCCAACGAGCAGTACTTC.

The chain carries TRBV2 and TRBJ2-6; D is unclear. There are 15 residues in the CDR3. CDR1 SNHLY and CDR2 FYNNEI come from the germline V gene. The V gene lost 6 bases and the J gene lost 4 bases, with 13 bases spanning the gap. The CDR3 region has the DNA TGTGCCAGCAGCGAGAGCTTCGTCGGGGCCAACGTCCTGACTTTC. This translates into CASSESFVGANVLTF.

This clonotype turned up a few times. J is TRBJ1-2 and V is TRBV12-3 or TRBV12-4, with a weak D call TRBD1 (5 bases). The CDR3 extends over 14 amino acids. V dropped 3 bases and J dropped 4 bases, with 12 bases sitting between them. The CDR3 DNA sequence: TGTGCCAGCAGTTTGCCCCAGGGAGTCTATGGCTACACCTTC. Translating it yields CASSLPQGVYGYTF.

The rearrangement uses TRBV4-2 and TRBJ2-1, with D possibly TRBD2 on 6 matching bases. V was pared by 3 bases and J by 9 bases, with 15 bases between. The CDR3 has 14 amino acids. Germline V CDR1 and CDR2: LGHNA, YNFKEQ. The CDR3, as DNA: TGTGCCAGCAGCCAGCTGGGGAGGCAGGGTGAGCAGTTCTTC. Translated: CASSQLGRQGEQFF.

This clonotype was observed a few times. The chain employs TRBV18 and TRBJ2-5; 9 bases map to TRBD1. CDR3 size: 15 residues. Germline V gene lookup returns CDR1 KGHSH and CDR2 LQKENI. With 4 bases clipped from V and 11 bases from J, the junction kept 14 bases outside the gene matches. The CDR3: CASSRTGTGTWEQYF. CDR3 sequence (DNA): TGTGCCAGCTCACGTACCGGGACAGGGACTTGGGAGCAGTACTTC.

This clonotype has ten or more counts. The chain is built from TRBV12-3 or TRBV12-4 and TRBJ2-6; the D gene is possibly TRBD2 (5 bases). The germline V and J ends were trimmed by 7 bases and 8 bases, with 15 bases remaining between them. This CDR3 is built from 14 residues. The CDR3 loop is CASTRRETPNVLTF. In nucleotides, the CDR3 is TGTGCCAGCACTCGTAGGGAGACACCCAACGTCCTGACTTTC.

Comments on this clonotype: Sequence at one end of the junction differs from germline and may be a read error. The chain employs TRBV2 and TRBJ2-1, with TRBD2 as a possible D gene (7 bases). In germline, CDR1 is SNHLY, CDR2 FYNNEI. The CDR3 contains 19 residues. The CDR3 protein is CSSSEAQRTRRGDYNEQFF. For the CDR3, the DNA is TGTTCCAGCAGTGAAGCGCAAAGGACTAGGAGGGGGGACTACAATGAGCAGTTCTTC.

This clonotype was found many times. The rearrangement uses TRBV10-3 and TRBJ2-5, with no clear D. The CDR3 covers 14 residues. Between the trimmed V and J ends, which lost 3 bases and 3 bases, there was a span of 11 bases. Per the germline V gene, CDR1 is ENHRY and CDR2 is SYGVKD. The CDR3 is CAISDLGSEETQYF. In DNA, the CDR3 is TGTGCCATCAGTGATCTGGGCTCAGAAGAGACCCAGTACTTC.

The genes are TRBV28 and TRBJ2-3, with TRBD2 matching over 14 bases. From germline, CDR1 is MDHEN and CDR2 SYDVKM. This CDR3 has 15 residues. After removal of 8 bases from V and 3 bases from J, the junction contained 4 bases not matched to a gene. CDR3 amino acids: CASGGLAGVTDTQYF. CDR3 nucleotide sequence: TGTGCCAGCGGGGGACTAGCGGGGGTTACAGATACGCAGTATTTT.

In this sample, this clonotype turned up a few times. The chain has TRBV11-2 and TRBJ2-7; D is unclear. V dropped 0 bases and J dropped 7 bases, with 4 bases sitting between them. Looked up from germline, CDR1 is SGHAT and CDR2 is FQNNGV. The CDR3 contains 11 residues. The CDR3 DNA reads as TGTGCCAGCAGCTTAGATTGGGAGCAGTACTTC. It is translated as CASSLDWEQYF. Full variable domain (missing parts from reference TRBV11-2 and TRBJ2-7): EAGVAQSPRYKIIEKRQSVAFWCNPISGHATLYWYQQILGQGPKLLIQFQNNGVVDDSQLPKDRFSAERLKGVDSTLKIQPAKLEDSAVYLCASSLDWEQYFGPGTRLTVT.

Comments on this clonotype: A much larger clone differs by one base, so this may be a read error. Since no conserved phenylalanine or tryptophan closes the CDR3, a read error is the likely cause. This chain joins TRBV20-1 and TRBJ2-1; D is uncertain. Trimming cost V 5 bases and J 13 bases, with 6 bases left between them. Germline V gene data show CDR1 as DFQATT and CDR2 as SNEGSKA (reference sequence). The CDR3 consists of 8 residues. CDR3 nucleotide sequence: TGCAGTGCTGGTGATCAGTTCATC. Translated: CSAGDQFI.

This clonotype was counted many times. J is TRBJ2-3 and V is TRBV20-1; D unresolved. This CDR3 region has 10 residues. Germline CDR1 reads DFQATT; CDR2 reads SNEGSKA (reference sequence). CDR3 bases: TGCAGCCCCGCTGGGGATACGCAGTATTTT. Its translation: CSPAGDTQYF.

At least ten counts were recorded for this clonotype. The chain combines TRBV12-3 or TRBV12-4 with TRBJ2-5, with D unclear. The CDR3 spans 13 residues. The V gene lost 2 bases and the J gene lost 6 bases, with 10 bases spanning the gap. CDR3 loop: CASSLRALKTQYF. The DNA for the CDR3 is TGTGCCAGCAGTTTAAGGGCTCTGAAGACCCAGTACTTC.

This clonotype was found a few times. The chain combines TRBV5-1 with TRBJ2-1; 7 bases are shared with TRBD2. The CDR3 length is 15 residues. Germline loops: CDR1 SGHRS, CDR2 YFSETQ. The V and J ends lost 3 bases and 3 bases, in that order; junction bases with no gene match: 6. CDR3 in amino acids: CASSSLADIYNEQFF. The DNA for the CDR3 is TGCGCCAGCAGCTCCCTAGCGGACATCTACAATGAGCAGTTCTTC.

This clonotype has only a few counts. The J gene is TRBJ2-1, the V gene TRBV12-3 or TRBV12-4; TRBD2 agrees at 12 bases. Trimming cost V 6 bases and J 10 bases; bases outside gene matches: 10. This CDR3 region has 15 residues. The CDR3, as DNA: TGTGCCAGCAGGTCTAGCGGGAGGGCCCTCGGGGAGCAGTTCTTC. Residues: CASRSSGRALGEQFF.

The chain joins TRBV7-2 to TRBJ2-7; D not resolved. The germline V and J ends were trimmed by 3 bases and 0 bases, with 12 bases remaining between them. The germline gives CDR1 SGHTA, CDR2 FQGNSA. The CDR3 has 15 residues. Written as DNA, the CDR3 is TGTGCCAGCAGCTTCGACGGGTGGAGCTCCTACGAGCAGTACTTC. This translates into CASSFDGWSSYEQYF.

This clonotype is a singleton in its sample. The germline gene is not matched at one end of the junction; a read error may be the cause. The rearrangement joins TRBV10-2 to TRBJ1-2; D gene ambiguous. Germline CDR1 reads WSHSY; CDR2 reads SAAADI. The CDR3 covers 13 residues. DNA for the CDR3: TGCGCCAGCAGTGAGAATTTTAACTATGGCTTCACCTTC. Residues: CASSENFNYGFTF.

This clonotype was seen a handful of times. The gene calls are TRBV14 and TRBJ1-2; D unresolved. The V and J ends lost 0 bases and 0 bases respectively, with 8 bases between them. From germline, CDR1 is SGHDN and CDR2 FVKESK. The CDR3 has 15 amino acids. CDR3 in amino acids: CASSQEVGANYGYTF. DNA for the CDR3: TGTGCCAGCAGCCAAGAAGTAGGAGCTAACTATGGCTACACCTTC. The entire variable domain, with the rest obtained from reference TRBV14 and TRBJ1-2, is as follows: EAGVTQFPSHSVIEKGQTVTLRCDPISGHDNLYWYRRVMGKEIKFLLHFVKESKQDESGMPNNRFLAERTGGTYSTLKVQPAELEDSGVYFCASSQEVGANYGYTFGSGTRLTVV.

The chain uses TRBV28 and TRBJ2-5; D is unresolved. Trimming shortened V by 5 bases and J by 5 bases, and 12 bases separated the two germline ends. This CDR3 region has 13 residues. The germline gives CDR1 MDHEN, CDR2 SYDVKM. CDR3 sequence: CASSEQSPETQYF. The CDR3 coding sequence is TGTGCCAGCAGTGAACAGAGTCCGGAGACCCAGTACTTC. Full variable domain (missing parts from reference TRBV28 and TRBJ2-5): DVKVTQSSRYLVKRTGEKVFLECVQDMDHENMFWYRQDPGLGLRLIYFSYDVKMKEKGDIPEGYSVSREKKERFSLILESASTNQTSMYLCASSEQSPETQYFGPGTRLLVL.